These 9 T cell receptor beta chains share one sample of origin, sequenced in a study of OX40 agonist ivuxolimab in advanced cancers. Only in-frame clones appear in the TCRdb table, and some are missing; sequencing was by immunoSEQ multiplex PCR. The sample holds some 64,000 clones, approximately 90% seen once. Sample: CD4+ or CD8+ T cells sorted from blood, taken in a trial of the OX40 agonist ivuxolimab. Every receptor here comes from an adult with an advanced solid tumor such as melanoma, head and neck, liver or kidney cancer.

In DNA, the CDR3 is TGTGCCAGCAGCCAGGAGGGACAGGGAGCCGGCTACGAGCAGTACTTC. Translated, it gives CASSQEGQGAGYEQYF. The gene calls are TRBV14 and TRBJ2-7, with 9 positions matching TRBD1. Germline V lookup: CDR1 SGHDN, CDR2 FVKESK. The CDR3 spans 16 residues. J was trimmed by 3 bases and V by 3 bases; bases with no gene match: 9.

This chain joins TRBV4-2 and TRBJ1-1, with TRBD1 as a possible D gene (5 bases). V was shortened by 4 bases and J by 6 bases, with 12 bases between the two germline ends. CDR1 LGHNA and CDR2 YNFKEQ come from the germline V gene. CDR3 length: 13 residues. The CDR3 reads CASSLRGEAEAFF. The CDR3 nucleotides are TGTGCCAGCAGCCTCCGGGGGGAGGCTGAAGCTTTCTTT.

This clone was observed a single time. The rearrangement links TRBV27 to TRBJ2-7; 11 nucleotides line up with TRBD1. The germline gives CDR1 MNHEY, CDR2 SMNVEV (reference sequence). The CDR3 length is 15 residues. J gave up 5 bases and V 1 base, and 4 bases lay outside the gene matches. CDR3 nucleotide sequence: TGTGCCAGCAGTTTATACCGGGACAGGGGGAACGAGCAGTACTTC. As protein: CASSLYRDRGNEQYF.

This clone was recorded only once. This chain joins TRBV29-1 and TRBJ1-2; 7 bases align to TRBD1. J gave up 1 base and V 1 base, and 3 bases lay outside the gene matches. The CDR3 spans 14 residues. Per germline, CDR1 SQVTM and CDR2 ANQGSEA. CDR3 protein: CSVEATGFNYGYTF. Written as DNA, the CDR3 is TGCAGCGTTGAAGCGACAGGGTTTAACTATGGCTACACCTTC.

J is TRBJ1-2 and V is TRBV5-6; TRBD1 matches 11 bases. The CDR3 runs 16 residues. J gave up 5 bases and V 4 bases, and 10 bases lay outside the gene matches. Per the germline V gene, CDR1 is SGHDT and CDR2 is YYEEEE. The CDR3 region has the DNA TGTGCCAGCAGCCCGGGACAGGGGGGCCTATGGTATGGCTACACCTTC. Residues: CASSPGQGGLWYGYTF.

This clone occurred once. The rearrangement joins TRBV7-2 to TRBJ2-7; 8 bases fit TRBD2. Trimming took 1 base from V and 5 from J; bases not matched to a gene: 7. The CDR3 totals 15 residues. Germline lookup yields CDR1 SGHTA and CDR2 FQGNSA. Written as DNA, the CDR3 is TGTGCCAGCAGCTTAGTAGCGGGGCAATTTGACGAGCAGTACTTC. Translating it yields CASSLVAGQFDEQYF.

This clone was counted a single time. The chain combines TRBV30 with TRBJ1-2, with a weak D call TRBD1 (6 bases). V lost 0 bases to trimming and J lost 7 bases, with 12 bases between them. The V gene's germline CDR1 is GTSNPN and CDR2 SVGIG (reference sequence). The CDR3 covers 13 residues. CDR3 bases: TGTGCCTGGAGTGTGGCAGGGGCGGGTGGCTACACCTTC. This translates into CAWSVAGAGGYTF.

The rearrangement joins TRBV5-4 to TRBJ1-1, with TRBD1 matching over 10 bases. Germline CDR1 SGHNT, CDR2 YYREEE (reference sequence). With 3 bases clipped from V and 5 bases from J, the junction kept 10 bases outside the gene matches. The CDR3 runs to 16 residues. The CDR3 sequence is CASSYGTGDPGTEAFF. Written as DNA, the CDR3 is TGTGCCAGCAGCTACGGGACAGGGGATCCCGGGACTGAAGCTTTCTTT. The complete variable domain, with remaining parts taken from reference TRBV5-4 and TRBJ1-1, reads ETGVTQSPTHLIKTRGQQVTLRCSSQSGHNTVSWYQQALGQGPQFIFQYYREEENGRGNFPPRFSGLQFPNYSSELNVNALELDDSALYLCASSYGTGDPGTEAFFGQGTRLTVV.

This clone has more than one count but fewer than ten. The chain employs TRBV6-1 and TRBJ1-2, with D possibly matching TRBD1 (6 bases). CDR1 MNHNS and CDR2 SASEGT come from the germline V gene. V shed 6 bases and J shed 3 bases, with 17 bases lying between them. The CDR3 is made up of 15 amino acids. The CDR3 reads CASRTGDTSDYGYTF. The CDR3 DNA reads TGTGCCAGCAGGACTGGGGACACCTCGGACTATGGCTACACCTTC.